The T cell receptor beta chain under discussion was sequenced for a study of Ad26.COV2.S vaccination and SARS-CoV-2 variants. Study information: Recipients of Ad26.COV2.S got it intramuscularly, once or twice 56 days apart.

As to treatment: around 19 received Ad26.COV2.S at low or high dose, single or two shots; roughly 5 received placebo; per-sample allocation not given. Day 63 after the first injection of vaccine or placebo was the sampling time. The vaccine antigen was prefusion-stabilized Wuhan SARS-CoV-2 spike. This table comes from immunoSEQ multiplex PCR, and its TCRdb copy is limited to in-frame clones, with some not included. Counted here are about 410,000 clones, around 93% occurring once; the ten biggest clones make up approximately 1.7%. Germline V gives CDR1 SGHRS, CDR2 YFSETQ. The CDR3 runs to 18 residues. V was pared by 0 bases and J by 2 bases, with 13 bases of the junction left unmatched.

V is TRBV5-1 and J is TRBJ2-7, with 8 nucleotides matching TRBD1. The specimen comprised peripheral blood, sampled in a trial of Ad26.COV2.S vaccine versus placebo. The TCR was taken from a person between 18 and 65 years old who received the Ad26.COV2.S COVID-19 vaccine or a placebo. The CDR3 region is CASSLEGTGRQLTYEQYF. CDR3 sequence (DNA): TGCGCCAGCAGCTTGGAGGGGACAGGACGTCAGCTTACCTACGAGCAGTACTTC.